The 26 T cell receptor beta chains in this list originate from one sample, sequenced in a study of human T cells and chemical hapten exposure. TCRdb fed the RACE reads into MiXCR, producing one record per CDR3 protein. The table includes about 190,000 distinct CDR3 sequences, around 23% detected once. This sample's time point: patch test 3, about 24 weeks after DPC sensitization. Treatment indicated: therapeutic diphenylcyclopropenone sensitization with weekly scalp DPC. The sequenced sample was whole blood, obtained in connection with sensitization to the hapten diphenylcyclopropenone (DPC). These receptor sequences come from a woman in her forties with alopecia areata. Some clones in this sample may be carry-over from other donors' samples.

The chain is built from TRBV4-2 and TRBJ2-3; 7 bases line up with TRBD2. The junction had 6 bases not matched to a gene; V was cut back by 2 bases and J by 1 base. Germline-derived CDR1 and CDR2 are LGHNA and YNFKEQ. The CDR3 is made up of 16 amino acids. The CDR3 region is CASSQLLAAGTDTQYF. Here the CDR3 DNA reads TGTGCCAGCAGCCAACTCCTAGCGGCGGGCACAGATACGCAGTATTTT.

This clonotype was counted many times. The V and J genes are TRBV7-2 and TRBJ2-5; D possibly corresponds to TRBD1 (5 bases). CDR3 length equals 12 residues. The germline V gene encodes CDR1 SGHTA and CDR2 FQGNSA. The ends were cut back, 6 bases at V and 0 bases at J, with 5 bases in the middle. CDR3 sequence reads: CASRQDQETQYF. DNA of the CDR3: TGTGCCAGCAGACAGGACCAAGAGACCCAGTACTTC.

The J gene is TRBJ2-1, the V gene TRBV20-1, with TRBD2 matching over 12 bases. Germline CDR1 is DFQATT and CDR2 is SNEGSKA (reference sequence). J lost 10 bases, V lost 0 bases, and 1 base had no gene match. The CDR3 is 13 residues long. The CDR3 region is CSARETSGREQFF. CDR3 bases: TGCAGTGCTAGAGAGACTAGCGGGAGAGAGCAGTTCTTC.

This clonotype was found a few times. The chain has TRBV6-5 and TRBJ2-7, with TRBD1 matching over 7 bases. The CDR3 contains 17 residues. In germline, CDR1 is MNHEY, CDR2 SVGAGI. Trimming at V came to 6 bases and at J to 6 bases, leaving 20 bases not matched to a gene. The CDR3 sequence is CASRPSEGAVVLGEQYF. The CDR3 nucleotides read TGTGCCAGCAGACCTTCTGAGGGGGCGGTCGTTCTGGGCGAGCAGTACTTC.

The table lists this clonotype with a few counts. The genes are TRBV4-2 and TRBJ1-6; D unclear. The ends were cut back, 0 bases at V and 0 bases at J, with 6 bases in the middle. Germline lookup yields CDR1 LGHNA and CDR2 YNFKEQ. The CDR3 extends over 16 amino acids. The CDR3 is CASSQESSSYNSPLHF. The CDR3 bases are TGTGCCAGCAGCCAAGAGTCAAGCTCCTATAATTCACCCCTCCACTTT.

The CDR3 region has the DNA TGCGCCAGCAGCTTGGCACAGGGGGGCTACACTGAAGCTTTCTTT. Protein sequence: CASSLAQGGYTEAFF. The chain links TRBV5-1 to TRBJ1-1; 8 bases align to TRBD1. This CDR3 comprises 15 residues. Germline V lookup: CDR1 SGHRS, CDR2 YFSETQ. V gave up 0 bases and J gave up 3 bases; unmatched junction bases: 4.

This clonotype has a handful of counts. This chain connects TRBV7-2 to TRBJ2-3; 7 bases match TRBD1. Germline trimming cut 1 base from V and 1 base from J; bases unmatched to any gene: 2. The CDR3 contains 15 residues. The germline gives CDR1 SGHTA, CDR2 FQGNSA. CDR3 sequence: CASSLVGTGTDTQYF. For the CDR3, the DNA is TGTGCCAGCAGCTTAGTAGGGACAGGCACAGATACGCAGTATTTT.

The J gene is TRBJ1-5, the V gene TRBV12-3 or TRBV12-4, with no clear D. The ends were cut back, 2 bases at V and 5 bases at J, with 7 bases in the middle. The CDR3 runs 13 residues. The CDR3 DNA is TGTGCCAGCAGTTTAAATACGGATCAGCCCCAGCATTTT. This encodes CASSLNTDQPQHF.

This clonotype turned up a few times. The chain couples TRBV28 to TRBJ1-5; tentative D call: TRBD1 (6 bases). Per the germline V gene, CDR1 is MDHEN and CDR2 is SYDVKM. The CDR3 sequence is 12 residues long. Trimming shortened V by 9 bases and J by 5 bases, and 11 bases separated the two germline ends. The CDR3 DNA sequence: TGTGCCAGTGGGGGCGGCTATCAGCCCCAGCATTTT. Protein product: CASGGGYQPQHF.

This clonotype turned up a few times. The chain joins TRBV29-1 to TRBJ1-1; no clear D. The CDR3 has 14 residues. Germline assignment: CDR1 SQVTM and CDR2 ANQGSEA. The V and J ends lost 4 bases and 5 bases respectively, with 17 bases between them. The CDR3 region has the DNA TGCAGCGTTGGAACCAGGCCAGTGTGGACTGAAGCTTTCTTT. Protein product: CSVGTRPVWTEAFF.

The chain joins TRBV7-9 to TRBJ2-1; D uncertain. From germline, CDR1 is SEHNR and CDR2 FQNEAQ (reference sequence). The CDR3 is made up of 14 amino acids. Trimming removed 5 bases from V and 3 bases from J, with 11 bases in between. CDR3 nucleotides: TGTGCCAGCAGCAGGAGCCATTTCTACAATGAGCAGTTCTTC. It codes for CASSRSHFYNEQFF.

The sample holds a few counts of this clonotype. The chain is built from TRBV28 and TRBJ2-1; D might be TRBD1 (5 bases). CDR3 length equals 16 residues. Between the trimmed V and J ends, which lost 7 bases and 4 bases, there was a span of 20 bases. CDR1 is MDHEN and CDR2 is SYDVKM in the germline V gene. CDR3 loop: CASNPWSAGLYNEQFF. DNA of the CDR3: TGTGCCAGCAACCCTTGGAGCGCAGGGCTTTACAATGAGCAGTTCTTC. Variable domain in full (rest from reference TRBV28 and TRBJ2-1): DVKVTQSSRYLVKRTGEKVFLECVQDMDHENMFWYRQDPGLGLRLIYFSYDVKMKEKGDIPEGYSVSREKKERFSLILESASTNQTSMYLCASNPWSAGLYNEQFFGPGTRLTVL.

For the CDR3, the DNA is TGTGCCACCCTCCCCAGCCCGAACACTGAAGCTTTCTTT. Encoded protein: CATLPSPNTEAFF. This chain links TRBV10-3 with TRBJ1-1; D is unclear. This CDR3 is 13 amino acids long. Germline V gene sequence: CDR1 ENHRY, CDR2 SYGVKD. V lost 10 bases to trimming and J lost 1 base, with 13 bases between them.

This clonotype was observed a handful of times. V is TRBV20-1 and J is TRBJ2-3; possibly TRBD1 or TRBD2 for D (7 bases each). This CDR3 is 12 amino acids long. Germline CDR1 is DFQATT and CDR2 is SNEGSKA (reference sequence). Trimming pared 7 bases from V and 6 bases from J, leaving 14 bases between. The CDR3 nucleotides read TGCAGTGTCCAGGGGGGGGTTGATACGCAGTATTTT. It is translated as CSVQGGVDTQYF.

The CDR3 nucleotides read TGTGCCAGCACTCCAAGGGGGTACGGCTACACCTTC. Translating gives CASTPRGYGYTF. The chain is built from TRBV28 and TRBJ1-2; TRBD1 might be the D (6 bases). Germline CDR1 and CDR2: MDHEN and SYDVKM. The ends were cut back, 7 bases at V and 8 bases at J, with 14 bases in the middle. The CDR3 is made up of 12 amino acids.

This clonotype turned up a few times. The J gene is TRBJ2-5, the V gene TRBV6-5; TRBD1 aligns across 8 bases. Losses at the gene ends were 5 bases for V and 4 bases for J; bases not matched to a gene: 6. The CDR3 is 14 amino acids. The germline gives CDR1 MNHEY, CDR2 SVGAGI. The CDR3, as DNA: TGTGCCAGCAGTCCAAGGACAGGGCGAGAGACCCAGTACTTC. This codes for CASSPRTGRETQYF.

This clonotype was seen ten or more times. CDR3 loop: CASSSRQGGGETQYF. The CDR3 region has the DNA TGTGCCAGCAGCTCAAGACAGGGCGGGGGGGAGACCCAGTACTTC. The V and J genes are TRBV11-3 and TRBJ2-5, with D maybe TRBD2 (8 bases). The CDR3 extends over 15 amino acids. The V gene's germline CDR1 is SGHNT and CDR2 YENEEA. Trimming stripped 4 bases from V and 5 bases from J, with 17 bases between.

This clonotype was observed a few times. J is TRBJ1-6 and V is TRBV20-1; tentatively, D is TRBD1 (5 bases). This CDR3 spans 13 amino acids. CDR1 and CDR2 from the germline V gene are DFQATT and SNEGSKA (reference sequence). Trimming shortened V by 5 bases and J by 7 bases, and 12 bases separated the two germline ends. CDR3 in amino acids: CSAGGGVNSPLHF. The CDR3 DNA sequence: TGCAGTGCTGGGGGAGGGGTCAATTCACCCCTCCACTTT.

The sample holds many counts of this clonotype. The genes are TRBV10-3 and TRBJ2-1; D is undetermined. This CDR3 comprises 14 residues. CDR1 is ENHRY, CDR2 SYGVKD, per germline. Trimming removed 8 bases from V and 4 bases from J, with 15 bases in between. The CDR3 is CAIASTPLYNEQFF. For the CDR3, the DNA is TGTGCCATCGCCAGCACCCCCCTGTACAATGAGCAGTTCTTC.

The rearrangement uses TRBV6-4 and TRBJ2-1; 8 bases agree with TRBD2. Germline CDR1 MRHNA, CDR2 SNTAGT. V gave up 8 bases and J gave up 12 bases; unmatched junction bases: 12. The CDR3 length is 13 residues. The CDR3 spells CASCPGGGVRQFF. CDR3 coding DNA: TGTGCCAGCTGCCCGGGGGGGGGAGTTCGGCAGTTCTTC.

This clonotype was detected only a few times. This chain connects TRBV7-2 to TRBJ2-1; 9 positions match TRBD1. With V trimmed by 5 bases and J by 9 bases, 8 bases remained unmatched. Germline CDR1 and CDR2: SGHTA and FQGNSA. The CDR3 is 14 residues long. The CDR3 DNA follows: TGTGCCAGCAGCCCGAGACAGGGGGGATTTGAGCAGTTCTTC. Its translation: CASSPRQGGFEQFF.

A remark on this clonotype: This may stem from a read error, because a much larger clone lies one nucleotide away. This sequence joins TRBV4-3 and TRBJ2-3, with 14 positions matching TRBD2. Germline CDR1 and CDR2: LGHNA and YSLEER. This CDR3 has 18 amino acids. The CDR3 sequence: CSSSQGTSGSLSTDTQYF. The CDR3 DNA is TGCTCCAGCAGCCAAGGGACTAGCGGGAGTCTTAGCACAGATACGCAGTATTTT.

The chain uses TRBV12-3 or TRBV12-4 and TRBJ2-5, with 8 positions matching TRBD1. V was clipped by 6 bases and J by 6 bases; unmatched bases: 12. The CDR3 length is 15 residues. This CDR3 reads CASSPLDREVKTQYF. The CDR3 nucleotides read TGTGCCAGCAGCCCCCTGGACAGGGAGGTTAAGACCCAGTACTTC.

The chain carries TRBV7-3 and TRBJ1-1; D is undetermined. Germline values: CDR1 SGHTA, CDR2 FQGTGA. Trimming shortened V by 5 bases and J by 0 bases, and 7 bases separated the two germline ends. CDR3 length: 13 amino acids. CDR3 nucleotide sequence: TGTGCCAGCAGCACAAATTTGAACACTGAAGCTTTCTTT. Protein sequence: CASSTNLNTEAFF.

The sample holds a few counts of this clonotype. The rearrangement links TRBV7-2 to TRBJ2-3; tentative D call: TRBD2 (6 bases). Between the trimmed V and J ends, which lost 1 base and 5 bases, there was a span of 10 bases. Per the germline V gene, CDR1 is SGHTA and CDR2 is FQGNSA. CDR3 length: 14 amino acids. DNA for the CDR3: TGTGCCAGCAGCTTAGGACGGGAGCGAGATACGCAGTATTTT. This gives the protein CASSLGRERDTQYF.

This clonotype occurred a few times. The chain recombines TRBV20-1 with TRBJ2-7, with 8 nucleotides matching TRBD2. V was clipped by 5 bases and J by 2 bases; unmatched bases: 8. CDR1 DFQATT and CDR2 SNEGSKA come from the germline V gene (reference sequence). The CDR3 has 14 residues. CDR3 sequence (DNA): TGCAGTGCTCATAATTTAGCGGGACCCTACGAGCAGTACTTC. This gives the protein CSAHNLAGPYEQYF.